The sequence of this T cell receptor beta chain was determined in a study of identical twins. TCRdb used MiXCR to reprocess the 5' RACE reads, holding one entry per CDR3 protein. Here the sample spans some 460,000 distinct CDR3 sequences, 14% being singletons. The V gene's germline CDR1 is SGHRS and CDR2 YFSETQ. V lost 2 bases to trimming and J lost 5 bases; unmatched junction nucleotides: 6. This CDR3 has 16 amino acids. This clonotype occurred a few times. Its target is not known. Broader study findings: Fewer insertions characterized abundant cord blood beta clonotypes, whereas memory repertoires showed none.

These data also formed part of another study, on yellow fever vaccine responses in identical twins.

The chain links TRBV5-1 to TRBJ2-1, with TRBD2 matching 11 bases. Sequenced material: CD4+ T cells sorted from blood. The sequence came from a woman aged 18 to 35 in good health. CDR3 residues: CASSFSSGGLNNEQFF. CDR3 sequence (DNA): TGCGCCAGCAGCTTTTCTAGCGGGGGGTTAAACAATGAGCAGTTCTTC.